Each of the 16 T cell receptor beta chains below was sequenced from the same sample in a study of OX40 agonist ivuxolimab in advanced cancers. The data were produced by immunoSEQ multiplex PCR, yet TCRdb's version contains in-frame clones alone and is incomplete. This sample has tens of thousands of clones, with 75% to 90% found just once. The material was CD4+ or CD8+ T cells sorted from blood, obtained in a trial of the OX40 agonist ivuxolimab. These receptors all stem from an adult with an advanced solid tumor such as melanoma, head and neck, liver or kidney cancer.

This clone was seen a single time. The CDR3 nucleotides read TGTGCCAGCAGGGGGACAGGGGGTCGCGGCTACACCTTC. Translating it yields CASRGTGGRGYTF. This sequence joins TRBV7-9 and TRBJ1-2; 11 nucleotides line up with TRBD1. The junction had 5 bases not matched to a gene; V was cut back by 6 bases and J by 8 bases. From germline, CDR1 is SEHNR and CDR2 FQNEAQ (reference sequence). There are 13 residues in the CDR3.

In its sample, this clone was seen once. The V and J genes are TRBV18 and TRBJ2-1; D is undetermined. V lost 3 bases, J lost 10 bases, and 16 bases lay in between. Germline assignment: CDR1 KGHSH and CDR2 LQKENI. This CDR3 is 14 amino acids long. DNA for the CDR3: TGTGCCAGCTCACCGAGTTCGGATAGAAGCGAGCAGTTCTTC. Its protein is CASSPSSDRSEQFF.

The CDR3 DNA is TGTGCCAGCAGCTTTTTTACAGGGGTAGGGACTGAAGCTTTCTTT. Translating gives CASSFFTGVGTEAFF. This sequence joins TRBV7-2 and TRBJ1-1; 7 bases fit TRBD1. With V trimmed by 3 bases and J by 5 bases, 9 bases remained unmatched. The CDR3 extends over 15 amino acids. Germline loops: CDR1 SGHTA, CDR2 FQGNSA. Full variable domain (outside the CDR3, taken from reference TRBV7-2 and TRBJ1-1): GAGVSQSPSNKVTEKGKDVELRCDPISGHTALYWYRQSLGQGLEFLIYFQGNSAPDKSGLPSDRFSAERTGGSVSTLTIQRTQQEDSAVYLCASSFFTGVGTEAFFGQGTRLTVV.

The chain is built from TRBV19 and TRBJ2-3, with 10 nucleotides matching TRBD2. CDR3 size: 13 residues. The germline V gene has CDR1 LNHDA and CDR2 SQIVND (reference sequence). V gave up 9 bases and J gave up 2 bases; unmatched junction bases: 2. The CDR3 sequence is CASGLAVTDTQYF. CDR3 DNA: TGTGCCAGCGGACTAGCGGTCACAGATACGCAGTATTTT.

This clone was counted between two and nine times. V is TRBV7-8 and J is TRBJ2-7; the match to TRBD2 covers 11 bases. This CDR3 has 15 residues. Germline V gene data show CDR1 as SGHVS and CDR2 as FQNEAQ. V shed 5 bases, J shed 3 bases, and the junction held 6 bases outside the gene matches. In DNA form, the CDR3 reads TGTGCCAGCAGCAATAGCGGGAGGGGAGTCTACGAGCAGTACTTC. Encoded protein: CASSNSGRGVYEQYF.

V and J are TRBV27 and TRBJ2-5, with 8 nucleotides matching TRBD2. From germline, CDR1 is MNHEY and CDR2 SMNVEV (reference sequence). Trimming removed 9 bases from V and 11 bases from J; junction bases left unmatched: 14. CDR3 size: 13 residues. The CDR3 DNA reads TGTGCCAGTAAATTAGCGTCAGCGGGGGAGCAGTACTTC. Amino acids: CASKLASAGEQYF.

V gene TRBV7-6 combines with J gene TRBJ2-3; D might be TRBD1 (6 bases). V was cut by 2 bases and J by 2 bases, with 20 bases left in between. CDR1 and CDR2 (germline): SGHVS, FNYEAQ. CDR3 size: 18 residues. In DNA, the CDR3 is TGTGCCAGCAGCTTACTTTCGTCCGCCCAGGGGCCCACAGATACGCAGTATTTT. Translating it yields CASSLLSSAQGPTDTQYF.

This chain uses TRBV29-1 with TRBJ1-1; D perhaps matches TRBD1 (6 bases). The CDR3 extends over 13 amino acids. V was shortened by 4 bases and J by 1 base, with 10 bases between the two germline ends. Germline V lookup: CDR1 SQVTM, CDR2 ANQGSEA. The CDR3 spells CSVGGQWNTEAFF. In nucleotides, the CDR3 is TGCAGCGTTGGGGGACAATGGAACACTGAAGCTTTCTTT.

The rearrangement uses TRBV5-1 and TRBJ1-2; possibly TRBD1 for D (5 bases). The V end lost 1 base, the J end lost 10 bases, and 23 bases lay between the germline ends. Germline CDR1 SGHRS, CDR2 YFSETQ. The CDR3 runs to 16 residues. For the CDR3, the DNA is TGCGCCAGCAGCTTGTGGGGGGTTTCTGCCCGTTCCGTCTACACCTTC. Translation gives CASSLWGVSARSVYTF.

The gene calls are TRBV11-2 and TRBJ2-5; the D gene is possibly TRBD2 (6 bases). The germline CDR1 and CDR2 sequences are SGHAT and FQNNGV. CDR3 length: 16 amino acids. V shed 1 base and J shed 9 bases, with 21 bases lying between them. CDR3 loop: CASSLGKGPTTGAQYF. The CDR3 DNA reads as TGTGCCAGCAGCTTAGGTAAGGGGCCCACCACGGGGGCCCAGTACTTC.

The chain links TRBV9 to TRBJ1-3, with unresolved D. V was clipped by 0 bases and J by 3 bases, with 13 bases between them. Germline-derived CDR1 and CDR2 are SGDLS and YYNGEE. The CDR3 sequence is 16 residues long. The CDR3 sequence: CASSVEDSFHGNTIYF. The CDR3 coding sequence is TGTGCCAGCAGCGTAGAAGACTCGTTCCATGGAAACACCATATATTTT.

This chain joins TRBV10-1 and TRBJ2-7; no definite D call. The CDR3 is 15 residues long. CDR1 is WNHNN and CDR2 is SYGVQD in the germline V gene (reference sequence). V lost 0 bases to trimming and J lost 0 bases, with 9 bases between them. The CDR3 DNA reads TGCGCCAGCAGTGAGTCAAAGGTGAGCTCCTACGAGCAGTACGTC. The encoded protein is CASSESKVSSYEQYV.

The CDR3 sequence is CASRPAGGNEQFF. The CDR3 DNA is TGTGCCAGCAGACCGGCAGGGGGAAATGAGCAGTTCTTC. The chain has TRBV6-6 and TRBJ2-1; 7 bases are a match to TRBD1. Germline trimming cut 6 bases from V and 7 bases from J; bases unmatched to any gene: 6. The CDR3 extends over 13 amino acids. Germline V CDR1 and CDR2: MNHNY, SVGAGI (reference sequence).

The CDR3, as DNA: TGTGCCAGCTTGGTGTGGGTTAAGGGACCTTCCACCGGGGAGCTGTTTTTT. Its protein is CASLVWVKGPSTGELFF. J is TRBJ2-2 and V is TRBV7-9; the D call may be TRBD1 or TRBD2 (5 bases each). Trimming cost V 8 bases and J 4 bases, with 23 bases left between them. There are 17 residues in the CDR3. The germline V gene encodes CDR1 SEHNR and CDR2 FQNEAQ (reference sequence).

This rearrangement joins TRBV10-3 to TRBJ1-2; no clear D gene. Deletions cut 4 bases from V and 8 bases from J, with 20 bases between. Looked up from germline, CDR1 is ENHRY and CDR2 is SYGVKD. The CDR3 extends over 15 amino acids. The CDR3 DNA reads TGTGCCATCAGTGTGGAGGGTATCGGTCTTTGGGGCTACACCTTC. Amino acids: CAISVEGIGLWGYTF.

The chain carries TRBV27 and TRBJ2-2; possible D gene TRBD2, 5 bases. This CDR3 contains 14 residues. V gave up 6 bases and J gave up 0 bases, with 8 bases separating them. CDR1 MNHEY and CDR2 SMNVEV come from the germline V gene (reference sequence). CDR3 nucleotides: TGTGCCAGCAGCTCGGGGACGAACACCGGGGAGCTGTTTTTT. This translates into CASSSGTNTGELFF.